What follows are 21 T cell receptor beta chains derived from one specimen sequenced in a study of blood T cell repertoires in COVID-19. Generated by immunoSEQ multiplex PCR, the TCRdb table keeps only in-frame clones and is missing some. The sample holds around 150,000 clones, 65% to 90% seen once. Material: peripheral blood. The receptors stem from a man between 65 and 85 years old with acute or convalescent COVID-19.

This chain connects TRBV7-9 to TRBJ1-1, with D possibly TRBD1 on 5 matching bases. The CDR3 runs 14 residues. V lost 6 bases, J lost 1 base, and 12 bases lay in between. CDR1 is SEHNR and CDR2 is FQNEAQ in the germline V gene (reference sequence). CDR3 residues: CASRGSGKNTEAFF. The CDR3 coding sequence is TGTGCCAGCAGGGGGTCAGGGAAGAACACTGAAGCTTTCTTT.

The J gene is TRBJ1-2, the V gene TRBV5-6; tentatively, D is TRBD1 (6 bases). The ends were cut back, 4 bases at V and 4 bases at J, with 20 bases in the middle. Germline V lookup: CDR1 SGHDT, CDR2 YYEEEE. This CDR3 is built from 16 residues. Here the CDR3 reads CASSTLQGGPLYGYTF. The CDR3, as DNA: TGTGCCAGCAGCACTCTACAGGGCGGACCCCTCTATGGCTACACCTTC. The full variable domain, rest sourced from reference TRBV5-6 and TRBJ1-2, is DAGVTQSPTHLIKTRGQQVTLRCSPKSGHDTVSWYQQALGQGPQFIFQYYEEEERQRGNFPDRFSGHQFPNYSSELNVNALLLGDSALYLCASSTLQGGPLYGYTFGSGTRLTVV.

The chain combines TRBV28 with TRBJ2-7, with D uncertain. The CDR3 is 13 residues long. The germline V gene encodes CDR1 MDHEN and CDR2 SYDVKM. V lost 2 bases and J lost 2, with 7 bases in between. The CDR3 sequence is CASSLGPPYEQYF. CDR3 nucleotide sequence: TGTGCCAGCAGTTTAGGGCCACCCTACGAGCAGTACTTC.

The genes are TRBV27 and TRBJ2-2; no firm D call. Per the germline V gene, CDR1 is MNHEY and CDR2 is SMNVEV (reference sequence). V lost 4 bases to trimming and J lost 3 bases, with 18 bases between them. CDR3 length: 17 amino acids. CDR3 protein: CASSSPASPGYTGELFF. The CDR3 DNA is TGTGCCAGCAGTTCACCCGCCTCTCCAGGTTACACCGGGGAGCTGTTTTTT.

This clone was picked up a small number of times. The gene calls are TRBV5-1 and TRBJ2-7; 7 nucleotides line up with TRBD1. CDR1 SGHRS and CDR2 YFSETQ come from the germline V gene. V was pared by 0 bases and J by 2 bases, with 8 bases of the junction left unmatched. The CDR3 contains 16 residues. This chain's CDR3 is CASSLGGGSSTYEQYF. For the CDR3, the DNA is TGCGCCAGCAGCTTGGGAGGGGGCTCTAGCACCTACGAGCAGTACTTC.

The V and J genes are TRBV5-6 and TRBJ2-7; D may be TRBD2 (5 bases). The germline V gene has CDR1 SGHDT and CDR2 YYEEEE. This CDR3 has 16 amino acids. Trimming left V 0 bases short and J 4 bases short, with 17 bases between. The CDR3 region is CASSLDRSGSYYEQYF. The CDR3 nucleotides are TGTGCCAGCAGCTTGGATCGTAGTGGGAGTTATTACGAGCAGTACTTC.

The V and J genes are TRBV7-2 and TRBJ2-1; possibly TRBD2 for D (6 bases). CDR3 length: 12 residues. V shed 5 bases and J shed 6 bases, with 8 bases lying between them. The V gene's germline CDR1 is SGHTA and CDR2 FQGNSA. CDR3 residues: CASSAGLNEQFF. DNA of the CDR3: TGTGCCAGCAGCGCGGGGCTCAATGAGCAGTTCTTC.

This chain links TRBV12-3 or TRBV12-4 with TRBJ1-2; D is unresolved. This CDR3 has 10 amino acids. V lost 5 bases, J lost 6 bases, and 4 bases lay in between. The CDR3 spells CASSPDGYTF. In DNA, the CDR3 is TGTGCCAGCAGTCCCGATGGCTACACCTTC.

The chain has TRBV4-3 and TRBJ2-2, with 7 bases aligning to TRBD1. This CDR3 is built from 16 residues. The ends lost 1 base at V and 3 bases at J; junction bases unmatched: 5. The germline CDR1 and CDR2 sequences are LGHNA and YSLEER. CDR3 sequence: CASSQVGTEDTGELFF. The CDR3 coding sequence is TGCGCCAGCAGCCAAGTAGGGACAGAGGACACCGGGGAGCTGTTTTTT.

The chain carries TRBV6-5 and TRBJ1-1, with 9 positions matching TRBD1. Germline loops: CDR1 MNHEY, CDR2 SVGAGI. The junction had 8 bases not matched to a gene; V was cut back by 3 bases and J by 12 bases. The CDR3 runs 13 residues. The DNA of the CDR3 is TGTGCCAGCAGTTATGGCCGGACAGGGGATTCTTTCTTT. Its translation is CASSYGRTGDSFF.

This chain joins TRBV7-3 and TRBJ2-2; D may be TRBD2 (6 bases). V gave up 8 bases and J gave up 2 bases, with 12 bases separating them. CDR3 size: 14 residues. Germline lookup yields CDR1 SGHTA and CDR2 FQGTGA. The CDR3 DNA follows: TGTGCCAGCGCGGGACTGGGAAACACCGGGGAGCTGTTTTTT. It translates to CASAGLGNTGELFF. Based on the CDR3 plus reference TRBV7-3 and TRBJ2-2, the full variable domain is GAGVSQTPSNKVTEKGKYVELRCDPISGHTALYWYRQSLGQGPEFLIYFQGTGAADDSGLPNDRFFAVRPEGSVSTLKIQRTERGDSAVYLCASAGLGNTGELFFGEGSRLTVL.

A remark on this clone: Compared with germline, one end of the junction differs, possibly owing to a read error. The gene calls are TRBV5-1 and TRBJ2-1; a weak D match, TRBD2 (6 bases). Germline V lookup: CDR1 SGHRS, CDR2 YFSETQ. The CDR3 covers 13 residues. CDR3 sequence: CASSRDSNNEQFF. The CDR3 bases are TGCGCCAGCAGCAGGGACTCCAACAATGAGCAGTTCTTC.

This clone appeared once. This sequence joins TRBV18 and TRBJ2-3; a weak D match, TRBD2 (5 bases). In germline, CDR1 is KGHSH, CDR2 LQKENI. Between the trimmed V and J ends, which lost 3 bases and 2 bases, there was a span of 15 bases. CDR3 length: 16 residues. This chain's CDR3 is CASSPRLQLDTDTQYF. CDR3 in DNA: TGTGCCAGCTCACCGCGACTACAACTTGACACAGATACGCAGTATTTT.

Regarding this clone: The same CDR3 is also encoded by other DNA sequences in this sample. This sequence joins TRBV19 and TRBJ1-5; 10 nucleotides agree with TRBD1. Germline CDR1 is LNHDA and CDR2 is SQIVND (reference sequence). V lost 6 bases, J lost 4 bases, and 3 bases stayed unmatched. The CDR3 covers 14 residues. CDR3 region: CASRRDRGNQPQHF. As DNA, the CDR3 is TGTGCCAGTAGGAGGGACAGGGGAAATCAGCCCCAGCATTTT.

The CDR3 spells CASSELELAYTGELFF. CDR3 DNA sequence: TGTGCCAGCAGTGAATTGGAACTAGCCTACACCGGGGAGCTGTTTTTT. The chain recombines TRBV6-1 with TRBJ2-2, with D perhaps matching TRBD2 (6 bases). Germline assignment: CDR1 MNHNS and CDR2 SASEGT. The CDR3 is 16 residues long. The V end was cut by 2 bases, the J end by 3 bases, with 13 bases between.

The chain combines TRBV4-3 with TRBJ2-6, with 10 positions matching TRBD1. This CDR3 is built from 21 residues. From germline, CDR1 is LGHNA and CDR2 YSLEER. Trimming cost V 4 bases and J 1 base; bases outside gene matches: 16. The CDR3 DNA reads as TGCGCCAGCAGCCCAACCGTACCAACGGGACAGGGGATTTCTGGGGCCAACGTCCTGACTTTC. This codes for CASSPTVPTGQGISGANVLTF.

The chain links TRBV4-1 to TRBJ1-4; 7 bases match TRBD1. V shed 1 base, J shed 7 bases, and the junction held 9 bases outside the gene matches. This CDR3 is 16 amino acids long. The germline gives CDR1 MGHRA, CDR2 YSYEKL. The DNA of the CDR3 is TGCGCCAGCAGCCAAGTACGACAGGGTAGTGGTGAAAAACTGTTTTTT. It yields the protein CASSQVRQGSGEKLFF.

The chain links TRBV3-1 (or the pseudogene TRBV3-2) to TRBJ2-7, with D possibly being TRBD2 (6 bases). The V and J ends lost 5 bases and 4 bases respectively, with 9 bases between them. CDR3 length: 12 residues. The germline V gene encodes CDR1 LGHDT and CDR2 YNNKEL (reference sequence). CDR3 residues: CASSYGTYEQYF. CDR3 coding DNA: TGTGCCAGCAGCTACGGGACTTACGAGCAGTACTTC.

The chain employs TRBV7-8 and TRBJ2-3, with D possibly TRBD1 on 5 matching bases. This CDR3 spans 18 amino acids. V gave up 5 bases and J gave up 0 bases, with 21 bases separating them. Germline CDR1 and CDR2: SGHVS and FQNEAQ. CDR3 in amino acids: CASSPSSLDSTSTDTQYF. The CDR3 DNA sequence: TGTGCCAGCAGCCCCTCCTCCCTCGACAGCACTAGCACAGATACGCAGTATTTT.

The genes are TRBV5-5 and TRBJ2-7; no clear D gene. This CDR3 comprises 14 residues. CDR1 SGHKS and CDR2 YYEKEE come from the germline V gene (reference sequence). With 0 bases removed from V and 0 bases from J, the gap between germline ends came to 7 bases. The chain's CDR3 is CASSLDASSYEQYF. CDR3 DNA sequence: TGTGCCAGCAGCTTGGACGCTAGCTCCTACGAGCAGTACTTC.

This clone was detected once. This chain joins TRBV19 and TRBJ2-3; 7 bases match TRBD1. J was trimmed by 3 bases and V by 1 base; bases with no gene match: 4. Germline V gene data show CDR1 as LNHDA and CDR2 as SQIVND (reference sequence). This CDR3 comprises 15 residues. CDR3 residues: CASSIGQGVTDTQYF. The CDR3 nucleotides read TGTGCCAGTAGTATAGGACAGGGAGTAACAGATACGCAGTATTTT.